This T cell receptor (beta chain) was identified in a study of regulatory T cells in long-lasting Graves disease. This clonotype was counted at least ten times. Since the CDR3 does not end with the conserved phenylalanine or tryptophan, this likely comes from a read error. The DNA is left out, because the CDR3 cannot be placed on it with certainty; the CDR3 is given as TCRdb lists it. Arm-PCR of CDR3 regions and iRepertoire HTBI primers were the basis on which TCR beta libraries were built. One entry per CDR3 protein, called by TCRdb with MiXCR from the multiplex PCR reads. This table holds 500,000 to 700,000 distinct CDR3 sequences, less than 20% found once. Time point in this sample: newly diagnosed GD, antithyroid drugs for less than 3 months. Scientists built the TCR library using RNA that was extracted from PBMCs. Inclusive of both ends, the CDR3 amounts to 8 amino acids. Germline-derived CDR1 and CDR2 are KGHDR and SFDVKD.

The sample was also linked to a second study, of T cells in Graves' hyperthyroidism and ophthalmopathy.

The sequence was collected from a woman aged 25 to 45 with Graves disease. The specimen was peripheral blood mononuclear cells (PBMCs), collected at new diagnosis, from a patient treated with antithyroid drugs. The V and J genes are TRBV24-1 and TRBJ2-5; the table's D gene call, TRBD1, was not cross checked with the DNA. The CDR3 sequence is CATAGIRV.